The 23 T cell receptor beta chains given below trace back to one sample, sequenced in a study of blood T cell repertoires in COVID-19. The table came from immunoSEQ multiplex PCR; TCRdb's copy has only in-frame clones and leaves some out. The table lists fewer than 200,000 clones, 79% of them singletons. The sequenced sample was PBMCs or T cells enriched from blood (not recorded which). The receptors here all came from a woman in her seventies in a cohort exposed to, infected with or recovered from COVID-19 (not recorded which).

The rearrangement links TRBV6-5 to TRBJ2-4; weak D call: TRBD2 (6 bases). Germline CDR1 and CDR2: MNHEY and SVGAGI. The germline V and J ends were trimmed by 7 bases and 8 bases, with 18 bases remaining between them. This CDR3 region has 14 residues. The CDR3 DNA reads TGTGCCAGCACAAGGCAGGCCCGCGGGGACATTCAGTACTTC. Its protein product is CASTRQARGDIQYF.

The CDR3 protein is CASSLNSMNTGELFF. The CDR3 nucleotides read TGTGCCAGCAGCTTAAACTCAATGAACACCGGGGAGCTGTTTTTT. J is TRBJ2-2 and V is TRBV7-9; D call uncertain. CDR1 and CDR2 from the germline V gene are SEHNR and FQNEAQ (reference sequence). This CDR3 comprises 15 residues. V shed 2 bases and J shed 1 base, with 8 bases lying between them.

This chain uses TRBV6-5 with TRBJ2-7, with 7 bases matching TRBD1. This CDR3 has 15 residues. V was pared by 2 bases and J by 3 bases, with 7 bases of the junction left unmatched. The germline gives CDR1 MNHEY, CDR2 SVGAGI. CDR3 coding DNA: TGTGCCAGCAGTTACAAGGGGGCCGGATACTACGAGCAGTACTTC. Amino acid sequence: CASSYKGAGYYEQYF.

About this clone: Given a much more abundant clone one base away, this may be a read error. The chain couples TRBV12-3 or TRBV12-4 to TRBJ2-2; TRBD1 matches 7 bases. V trimming: 6 bases; J trimming: 6 bases; junction bases outside the gene matches: 1. This CDR3 contains 12 residues. The CDR3: CASRTGAGELFF. The CDR3 nucleotides read TGTGCCAGCAGAACAGGGGCCGGGGAGCTGTTTTTT.

V and J are TRBV28 and TRBJ2-5, with D possibly being TRBD2 (5 bases). The V gene lost 10 bases and the J gene lost 7 bases, with 28 bases spanning the gap. Germline CDR1 MDHEN, CDR2 SYDVKM. The CDR3 extends over 16 amino acids. CDR3 nucleotides: TGTGCCAACCACACCTACGGGCTGAGGGTTTTGTGGACCCAGTACTTC. Residues: CANHTYGLRVLWTQYF.

The genes are TRBV12-5 and TRBJ2-7, with a weak D call TRBD1 (6 bases). The CDR3 runs 13 residues. CDR1 and CDR2 from the germline V gene are LGHNT and FRNRAP. V was trimmed by 5 bases and J by 3 bases, leaving 11 bases between them. The CDR3 DNA reads TGTGCTAGTGGTCCAGGGACATACTACGAGCAGTACTTC. Translating gives CASGPGTYYEQYF.

This chain connects TRBV28 to TRBJ2-7; tentatively, D is TRBD2 (5 bases). The CDR3 contains 16 residues. The germline V and J ends were trimmed by 5 bases and 3 bases, with 20 bases remaining between them. Per germline, CDR1 MDHEN and CDR2 SYDVKM. The CDR3 bases are TGTGCCAGCAGTCCCCGCGGCCCCCTAGGAGGCTACGAGCAGTACTTC. Translating it yields CASSPRGPLGGYEQYF.

This clone was detected a few times. This rearrangement joins TRBV9 to TRBJ2-6, with D maybe TRBD2 (5 bases). The CDR3 loop spans 15 amino acids. Trimming cost V 0 bases and J 2 bases, with 6 bases left between them. From germline, CDR1 is SGDLS and CDR2 YYNGEE. The CDR3 spells CASSVVGTGANVLTF. DNA of the CDR3: TGTGCCAGCAGCGTAGTCGGGACTGGGGCCAACGTCCTGACTTTC.

For the CDR3, the DNA is TGCGCCAGCAGGGGGGGTACCCAAGAGACCCAGTACTTC. The encoded protein is CASRGGTQETQYF. V gene TRBV5-1 combines with J gene TRBJ2-5; TRBD2 is a possible D gene (6 bases). Looked up from germline, CDR1 is SGHRS and CDR2 is YFSETQ. The V gene lost 5 bases and the J gene lost 1 base, with 9 bases spanning the gap. The CDR3 length is 13 residues.

The V and J genes are TRBV29-1 and TRBJ2-7; 14 bases agree with TRBD2. J gave up 5 bases and V 7 bases, and 7 bases lay outside the gene matches. Per germline, CDR1 SQVTM and CDR2 ANQGSEA. The CDR3 is made up of 14 amino acids. CDR3 in DNA: TGCAGCGCCGAGGGACTAGCGGGAGCTGACGAGCAGTACTTC. Protein product: CSAEGLAGADEQYF.

This sequence joins TRBV2 and TRBJ1-5; D perhaps matches TRBD1 (5 bases). Trimming shortened V by 4 bases and J by 6 bases, and 10 bases separated the two germline ends. In germline, CDR1 is SNHLY, CDR2 FYNNEI. This CDR3 comprises 13 residues. Here the CDR3 DNA reads TGTGCCAGCAGTGTGGGGGGGGGTCAGCCCCAGCATTTT. Translation: CASSVGGGQPQHF.

This sequence joins TRBV6-4 and TRBJ2-2; D perhaps matches TRBD2 (5 bases). The CDR3 runs to 14 residues. Trimming cost V 5 bases and J 6 bases, with 13 bases left between them. CDR1 is MRHNA and CDR2 is SNTAGT in the germline V gene. The CDR3 DNA sequence: TGTGCCAGCAGTATAACTAGTCTCCCCGGGGAGCTGTTTTTT. As protein: CASSITSLPGELFF.

This clone came up a few times. The chain is built from TRBV12-3 or TRBV12-4 and TRBJ1-6; TRBD1 matches at 8 bases. The J segment lost 7 bases and the V segment lost 8 bases, leaving 4 bases of the junction unmatched. The CDR3 spans 13 residues. The CDR3 loop is CASAQGANSPLHF. The DNA of the CDR3 is TGTGCCAGCGCCCAGGGGGCAAATTCACCCCTCCACTTT.

This chain uses TRBV9 with TRBJ1-2; 7 bases line up with TRBD1. V trimming: 4 bases; J trimming: 8 bases; junction bases outside the gene matches: 17. The CDR3 length is 16 residues. Germline V gene lookup returns CDR1 SGDLS and CDR2 YYNGEE. The CDR3 sequence is CASSPRSSTGAGGYTF. Here the CDR3 DNA reads TGTGCCAGCAGCCCCCGTTCCTCCACAGGGGCAGGAGGCTACACCTTC.

V gene TRBV6-1 combines with J gene TRBJ1-2, with 8 bases fitting TRBD1. This CDR3 is built from 15 residues. Germline loops: CDR1 MNHNS, CDR2 SASEGT. The junction had 5 bases not matched to a gene; V was cut back by 3 bases and J by 2 bases. Here the CDR3 DNA reads TGTGCCAGCAGTGATGAGACAGGGGCGAACTATGGCTACACCTTC. Amino acids: CASSDETGANYGYTF.

This clone occurred a few times. The CDR3 protein is CASRLAGLSYEQYF. CDR3 DNA: TGTGCCAGCAGACTAGCGGGACTGTCCTACGAGCAGTACTTC. The chain recombines TRBV28 with TRBJ2-7; the match to TRBD2 covers 10 bases. The length of the CDR3 is 14 residues. The germline CDR1 and CDR2 sequences are MDHEN and SYDVKM. With 6 bases clipped from V and 1 base from J, the junction kept 3 bases outside the gene matches.

J is TRBJ2-1 and V is TRBV11-2, with D possibly TRBD2 on 6 matching bases. The CDR3 is 14 amino acids. Germline lookup yields CDR1 SGHAT and CDR2 FQNNGV. Deletions cut 5 bases from V and 7 bases from J, with 15 bases between. The CDR3 spells CASSTSLGSNEQFF. CDR3 DNA: TGTGCCAGCAGCACTAGCTTAGGTAGTAATGAGCAGTTCTTC.

The chain couples TRBV2 to TRBJ1-5, with D possibly TRBD1 on 6 matching bases. CDR1 SNHLY and CDR2 FYNNEI come from the germline V gene. V lost 4 bases to trimming and J lost 5 bases, with 12 bases between them. The CDR3 loop spans 14 amino acids. CDR3 nucleotide sequence: TGTGCCAGCAGTGTGGAGGACAGCTATCAGCCCCAGCATTTT. This codes for CASSVEDSYQPQHF.

This clone turned up a few times. The V and J genes are TRBV7-2 and TRBJ1-4; D might be TRBD1 (6 bases). V dropped 5 bases and J dropped 2 bases, with 12 bases sitting between them. The CDR3 is 15 residues long. CDR1 and CDR2 (germline): SGHTA, FQGNSA. As DNA, the CDR3 is TGTGCCAGCAGCCTACAGGGTTGGACTAATGAAAAACTGTTTTTT. This sequence encodes CASSLQGWTNEKLFF.

The chain uses TRBV28 and TRBJ2-7, with 10 nucleotides matching TRBD2. Losses at the gene ends were 5 bases for V and 2 bases for J; bases not matched to a gene: 3. Germline lookup yields CDR1 MDHEN and CDR2 SYDVKM. The CDR3 totals 14 residues. The CDR3 loop is CASSVGLAPYEQYF. The CDR3 DNA is TGTGCCAGCAGTGTGGGACTAGCGCCCTACGAGCAGTACTTC.

V usage is TRBV6-5 and J usage is TRBJ2-4; D remains unclear. CDR3 size: 15 residues. V was cut by 2 bases and J by 0 bases, with 8 bases left in between. Germline CDR1 reads MNHEY; CDR2 reads SVGAGI. CDR3 nucleotides: TGTGCCAGCAGTTACGCAGGCCTAGCCAAAAACATTCAGTACTTC. It codes for CASSYAGLAKNIQYF.

The chain recombines TRBV28 with TRBJ1-1, with D perhaps TRBD1 (5 bases). Germline loops: CDR1 MDHEN, CDR2 SYDVKM. The CDR3 is 16 amino acids. The V and J ends lost 7 bases and 1 base respectively, with 19 bases between them. The CDR3 reads CASNLPGGTENTEAFF. The CDR3 DNA reads as TGTGCCAGCAATCTCCCGGGGGGGACCGAGAACACTGAAGCTTTCTTT.

V gene TRBV11-3 combines with J gene TRBJ2-1; 7 bases map to TRBD2. Trimming took 6 bases from V and 5 from J; bases not matched to a gene: 10. This CDR3 comprises 15 residues. Germline V gene lookup returns CDR1 SGHNT and CDR2 YENEEA. The CDR3, as DNA: TGTGCCAGCAGAGTAGGCCCTAGCGGAAACAATGAGCAGTTCTTC. Protein: CASRVGPSGNNEQFF.